This T cell receptor beta chain was recorded in a study of T cell responses to AZD1222 COVID-19 vaccine. In the case of this clone: Its antigen is as yet unknown.

Study outcomes and limitations: No repertoire was sampled before or during the peak T cell response, only after it.

The CDR3 covers 17 residues. Germline CDR1 and CDR2: LGHNA and YSLEER. Trimming took off 0 bases at V and 3 bases at J, with 17 bases between the two ends. Here immunoSEQ multiplex PCR was the method, and the copy in TCRdb shows in-frame clones only, minus some. The sample lists roughly 100,000 clones, approximately 87% occurring once. Source: peripheral blood, taken on day 0 of AZD1222 vaccination. This chain links TRBV4-3 with TRBJ1-1, with a weak D call TRBD1 (5 bases). This TCR derives from an adult in good health. In nucleotides, the CDR3 is TGCGCCAGCAGCCAAGATCGGTGGGGGGATAAGTACACTGAAGCTTTCTTT. It specifies CASSQDRWGDKYTEAFF.